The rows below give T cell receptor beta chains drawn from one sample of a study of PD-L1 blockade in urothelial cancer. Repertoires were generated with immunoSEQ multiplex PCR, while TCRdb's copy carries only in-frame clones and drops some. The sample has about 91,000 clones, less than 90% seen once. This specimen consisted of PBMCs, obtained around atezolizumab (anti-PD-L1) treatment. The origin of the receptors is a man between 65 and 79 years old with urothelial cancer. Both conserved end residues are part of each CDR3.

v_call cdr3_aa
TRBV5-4 CASSLAQAMNTEAFF
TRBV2 CASSELRTGQYF
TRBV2 CASRQGAGTGELFF
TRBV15 CATSRDSAGETQYF
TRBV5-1 CASRYRQETQYF
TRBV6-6 CASSPTGGNQPQHF
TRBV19 CASMMGQGYEQYF
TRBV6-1 CASSESWTGWVHF
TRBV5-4 CASSLELAGGREQFF
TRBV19 CASRGGLGGGEQYF
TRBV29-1 CSVGGGGTDTQYF
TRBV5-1 CASSPGTGGNEKLFF
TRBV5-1 CASSLGDPGDEKLFF
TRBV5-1 CASSLATSGEEQFF
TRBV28 CASRSSDRVNTEAFF
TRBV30 CAWSDSTDTQYF
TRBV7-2 CASSLVGGQGAFF
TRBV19 CASSIDQGQGQETQYF
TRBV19 CASSIRGQGAVTGELFF
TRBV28 CASSIRTYEQYF
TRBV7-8 CASSLREDREPSSGNTIYF
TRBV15 CATGRDRGQDTQYF
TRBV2 CASSEGGSSYNEQFF
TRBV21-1 CASSKEEGRVWNEQFF
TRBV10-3 CAISRGGIQYF
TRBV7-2 CASSLARGRHEQFF
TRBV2 CASSGGTTQSF
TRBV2 CASSEWQGYQPQHF
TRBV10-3 CAISGRDRGLAGELFF
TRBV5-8 CASSTGNTGELFF
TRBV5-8 CASSFRDRSLWFF
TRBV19 CASTPRGYPYGYTF
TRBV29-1 CSVLELTNTEAFF
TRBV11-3 CASSLGAGVTDTQYF
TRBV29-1 CSVATGSDGYTF
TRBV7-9 CASSLSRGGGLGTGELFF
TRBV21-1 CATSGLGSGELFF
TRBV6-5 CASSYLAGTKNIQYF
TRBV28 CASSPPRTGGTEAFF
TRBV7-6 CASSPGGTNYYGYTF